Sequencing of this T cell receptor beta chain was carried out in a study of Graves' ophthalmopathy and Graves' hyperthyroidism. Hyperthyroidism cases were recent diagnoses of under 2 months' duration in people aged 18 to 65. General study findings and limits: It was with 70.59% sensitivity and under 85% specificity that the model predicted ophthalmopathy progression. Detected in blood as well were most expanded thyroid clonotypes with frequency above 0.001.

As for this clonotype: Its antigen is unidentified.

Scientists amplified the TCR beta CDR3 regions from RNA transcripts. RT-PCR in the first round used HTBI primers; a second-round multiplex PCR followed. TCRdb ran MiXCR on the multiplex PCR reads and lists one entry per CDR3 protein. Of about 550,000 distinct CDR3 sequences in the sample, approximately 35% were seen once. The specimen was peripheral blood or thyroid tissue (not recorded which). The receptor was derived from an adult man with Graves' hyperthyroidism.

CDR3 nucleotide sequence: TGTGCCAGCAGCTGGGGGACAGGGGAGAACACTGAAGCTTTCTTT. This gives the protein CASSWGTGENTEAFF. This chain links TRBV7-8 with TRBJ1-1, with TRBD1 matching over 10 bases. J was trimmed by 1 base and V by 4 bases; bases with no gene match: 3. CDR3 length: 15 amino acids. The germline V gene encodes CDR1 SGHVS and CDR2 FQNEAQ.